This entry describes one T cell receptor beta chain. What it binds is not known. This entry is derived from a study of long-term antiretroviral therapy in people with HIV. Study findings and constraints: HIV repertoires showed narrower CDR3 length ranges than controls. Clones that expanded before ART (that is, prior to treatment) dominated the repertoire at all time points.

The ends were cut back, 0 bases at V and 4 bases at J, with 16 bases in the middle. Germline loops: CDR1 SGHDN, CDR2 FVKESK. There are 16 residues in the CDR3. Sequencing used immunoSEQ v3.0 at survey level. Only in-frame clones appear in the TCRdb table, and some are missing; sequencing was by immunoSEQ multiplex PCR. Of around 19,000 clones in the sample, 70% to 80% were seen once. The specimen comprised unsorted PBMCs, sampled at the start of antiretroviral therapy. This TCR derives from a man aged 25 to 40 with HIV. This chain joins TRBV14 and TRBJ2-7; D gene unclear. The CDR3: CASSQDTIRAPYEQYF. DNA of the CDR3: TGTGCCAGCAGCCAAGATACGATAAGGGCCCCGTACGAGCAGTACTTC. Complete variable domain (other parts from reference TRBV14 and TRBJ2-7): EAGVTQFPSHSVIEKGQTVTLRCDPISGHDNLYWYRRVMGKEIKFLLHFVKESKQDESGMPNNRFLAERTGGTYSTLKVQPAELEDSGVYFCASSQDTIRAPYEQYFGPGTRLTVT.